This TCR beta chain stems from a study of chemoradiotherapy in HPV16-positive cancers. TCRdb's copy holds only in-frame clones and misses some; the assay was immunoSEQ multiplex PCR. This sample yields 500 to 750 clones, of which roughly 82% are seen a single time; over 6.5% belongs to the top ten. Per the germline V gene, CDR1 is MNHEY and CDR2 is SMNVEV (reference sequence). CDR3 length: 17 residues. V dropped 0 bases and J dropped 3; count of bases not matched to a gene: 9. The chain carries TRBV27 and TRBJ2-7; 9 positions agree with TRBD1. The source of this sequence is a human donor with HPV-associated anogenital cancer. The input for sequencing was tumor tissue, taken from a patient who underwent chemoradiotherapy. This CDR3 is CASSLSFRDRVNYEQYF. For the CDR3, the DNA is TGTGCCAGCAGTTTATCCTTCCGGGACAGGGTAAACTACGAGCAGTACTTC.